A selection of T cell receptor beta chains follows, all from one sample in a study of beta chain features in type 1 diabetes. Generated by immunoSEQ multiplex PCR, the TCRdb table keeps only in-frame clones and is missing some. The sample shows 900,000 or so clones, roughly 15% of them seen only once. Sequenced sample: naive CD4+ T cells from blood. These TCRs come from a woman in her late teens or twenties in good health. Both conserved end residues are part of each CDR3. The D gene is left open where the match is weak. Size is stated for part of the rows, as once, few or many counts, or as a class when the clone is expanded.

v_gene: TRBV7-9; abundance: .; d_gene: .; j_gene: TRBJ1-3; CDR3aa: CASSNPRVSSGNTIYF; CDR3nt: TGTGCCAGCAGCAACCCTCGGGTGAGCTCTGGAAACACCATATATTTT
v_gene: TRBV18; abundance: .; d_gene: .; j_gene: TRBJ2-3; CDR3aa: CASSQVVTDTQYF; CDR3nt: TGTGCCAGCTCACAGGTGGTCACAGATACGCAGTATTTT
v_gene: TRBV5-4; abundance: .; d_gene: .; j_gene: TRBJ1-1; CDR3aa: CASSLAVNTEAFF; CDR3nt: TGTGCCAGCAGCTTGGCGGTGAACACTGAAGCTTTCTTT
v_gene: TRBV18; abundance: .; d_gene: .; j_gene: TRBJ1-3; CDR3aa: CASSPNGGGNTIYF; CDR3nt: TGTGCCAGCTCACCCAACGGGGGAGGAAACACCATATATTTT
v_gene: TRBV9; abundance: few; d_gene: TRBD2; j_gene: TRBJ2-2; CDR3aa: CASSVAPVAGGPIGELFF; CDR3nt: TGTGCCAGCAGCGTAGCCCCCGTCGCGGGAGGGCCAATCGGGGAGCTGTTTTTT
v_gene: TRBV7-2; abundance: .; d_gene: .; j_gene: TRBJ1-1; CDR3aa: CASSLVEVISEAFF; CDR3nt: TGTGCCAGCAGCTTAGTGGAGGTTATCTCTGAAGCTTTCTTT
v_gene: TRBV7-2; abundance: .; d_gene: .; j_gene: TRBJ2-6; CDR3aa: CASSLGANVLTF; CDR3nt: TGTGCCAGCAGCTTAGGGGCGAACGTCCTGACTTTC
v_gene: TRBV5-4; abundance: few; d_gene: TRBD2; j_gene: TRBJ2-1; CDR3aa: CASSLGLAGGNEQFF; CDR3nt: TGTGCCAGCAGCTTGGGACTAGCGGGAGGGAATGAGCAGTTCTTC
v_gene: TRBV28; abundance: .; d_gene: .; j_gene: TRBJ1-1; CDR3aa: CASEGIGGFGTEAFF; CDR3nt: TGTGCCAGCGAAGGAATAGGGGGGTTCGGCACTGAAGCTTTCTTT
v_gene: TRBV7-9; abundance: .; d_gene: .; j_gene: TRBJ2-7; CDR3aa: CASSVTGILSYEQYF; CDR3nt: TGTGCCAGCAGCGTGACAGGTATTCTATCCTACGAGCAGTACTTC
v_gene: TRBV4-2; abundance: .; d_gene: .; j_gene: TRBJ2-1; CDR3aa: CASSQEHRTGSPSYNEQFF; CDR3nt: TGTGCCAGCAGCCAAGAACACCGGACGGGGAGCCCCTCCTACAATGAGCAGTTCTTC
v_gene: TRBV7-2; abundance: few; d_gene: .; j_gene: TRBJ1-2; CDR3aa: CASRQTGTNYGYTF; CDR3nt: TGTGCCAGCAGGCAGACAGGAACTAACTATGGCTACACCTTC
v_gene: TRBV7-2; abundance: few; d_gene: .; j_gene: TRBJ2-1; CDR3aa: CASSLVKRDEQFF; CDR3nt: TGTGCCAGCAGCTTAGTCAAAAGGGATGAGCAGTTCTTC
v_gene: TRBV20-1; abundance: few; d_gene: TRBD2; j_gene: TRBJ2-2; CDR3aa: CSATSSGRVFF; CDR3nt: TGCAGTGCTACCTCTAGCGGGAGGGTGTTTTTT
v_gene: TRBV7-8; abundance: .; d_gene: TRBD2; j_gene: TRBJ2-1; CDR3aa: CASSSNALTGLAGGSEQFF; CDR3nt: TGTGCCAGCAGTAGTAACGCCCTAACGGGACTAGCGGGAGGAAGTGAGCAGTTCTTC
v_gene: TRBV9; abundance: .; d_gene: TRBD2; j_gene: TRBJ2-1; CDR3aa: CASSVEAAGGGRHEQFF; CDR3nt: TGTGCCAGCAGCGTAGAGGCGGCGGGAGGTGGTCGCCATGAGCAGTTCTTC
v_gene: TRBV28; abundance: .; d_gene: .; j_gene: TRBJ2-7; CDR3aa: CASVGTAGEQYF; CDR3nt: TGTGCCAGCGTTGGAACCGCAGGCGAGCAGTACTTC
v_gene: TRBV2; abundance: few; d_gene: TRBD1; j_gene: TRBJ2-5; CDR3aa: CASPPPGTGGETQYF; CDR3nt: TGTGCCAGCCCCCCTCCGGGGACAGGGGGAGAGACCCAGTACTTC
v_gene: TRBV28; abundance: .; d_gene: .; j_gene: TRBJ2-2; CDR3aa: CASSLFGGTGELFF; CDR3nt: TGTGCCAGCAGTTTATTCGGGGGCACCGGGGAGCTGTTTTTT
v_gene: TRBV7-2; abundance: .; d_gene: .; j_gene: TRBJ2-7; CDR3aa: CASRLIGASYEQYF; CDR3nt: TGTGCCAGCAGATTAATTGGGGCTTCCTACGAGCAGTACTTC
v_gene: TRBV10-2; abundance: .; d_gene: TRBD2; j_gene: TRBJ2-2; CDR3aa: CASSSGYTGELFF; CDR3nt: TGCGCCAGCTCTAGCGGTTACACCGGGGAGCTGTTTTTT
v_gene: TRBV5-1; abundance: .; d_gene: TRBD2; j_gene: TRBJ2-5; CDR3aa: CASSLADFSGSQETQYF; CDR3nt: TGCGCCAGCAGCTTGGCCGATTTTAGCGGGAGCCAAGAGACCCAGTACTTC
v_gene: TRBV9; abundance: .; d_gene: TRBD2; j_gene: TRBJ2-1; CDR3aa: CASSFRGGSNNEQFF; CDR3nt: TGTGCCAGCAGCTTTCGGGGAGGGTCCAACAATGAGCAGTTCTTC
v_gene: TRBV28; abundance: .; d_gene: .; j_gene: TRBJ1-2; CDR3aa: CASSLSTGGYGYTF; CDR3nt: TGTGCCAGCAGTTTGTCGACAGGAGGATATGGCTACACCTTC
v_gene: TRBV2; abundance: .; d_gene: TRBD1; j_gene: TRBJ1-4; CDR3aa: CASRTGQGEKLFF; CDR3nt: TGTGCCAGCAGGACGGGACAGGGTGAAAAACTGTTTTTT
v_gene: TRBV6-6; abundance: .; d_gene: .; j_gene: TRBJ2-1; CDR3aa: CASRWDSYNEQFF; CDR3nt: TGTGCCAGTCGTTGGGACTCCTACAATGAGCAGTTCTTC
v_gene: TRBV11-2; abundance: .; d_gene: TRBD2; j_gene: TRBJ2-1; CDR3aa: CASSSLAASSYNEQFF; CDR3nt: TGTGCCAGCAGCTCTCTAGCGGCCAGCTCCTACAATGAGCAGTTCTTC
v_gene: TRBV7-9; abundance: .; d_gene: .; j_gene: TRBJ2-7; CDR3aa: CASSSDGRSGGGYSYEQYF; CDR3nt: TGTGCCAGCAGCTCGGACGGGAGATCAGGTGGCGGATACTCCTACGAGCAGTACTTC
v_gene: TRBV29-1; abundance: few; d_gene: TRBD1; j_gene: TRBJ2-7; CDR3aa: CSVKRDRVNEQYF; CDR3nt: TGCAGCGTTAAGAGGGACAGGGTTAACGAGCAGTACTTC
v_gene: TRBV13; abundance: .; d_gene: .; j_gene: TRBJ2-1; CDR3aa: CASSPWGIKYNEQFF; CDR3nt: TGTGCCAGCAGCCCCTGGGGCATTAAGTACAATGAGCAGTTCTTC
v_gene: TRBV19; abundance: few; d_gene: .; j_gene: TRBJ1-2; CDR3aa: CASSTRTVPASYGYTF; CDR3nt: TGTGCCAGTAGTACCCGGACAGTGCCGGCGAGCTATGGCTACACCTTC
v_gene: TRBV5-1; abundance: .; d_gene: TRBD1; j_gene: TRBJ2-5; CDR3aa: CASSLRTGQAQRETQYF; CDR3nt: TGCGCCAGCAGCTTACGTACGGGACAGGCTCAACGAGAGACCCAGTACTTC
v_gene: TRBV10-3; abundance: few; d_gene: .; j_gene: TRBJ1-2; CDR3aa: CAITSQERGTGYTF; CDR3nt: TGTGCCATCACCTCACAGGAACGGGGCACTGGCTACACCTTC
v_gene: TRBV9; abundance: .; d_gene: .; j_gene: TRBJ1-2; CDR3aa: CASSVDPEQGSGYTF; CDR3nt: TGTGCCAGCAGCGTAGACCCAGAACAGGGCTCGGGCTACACCTTC
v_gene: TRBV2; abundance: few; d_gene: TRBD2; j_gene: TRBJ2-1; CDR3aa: CASSRTGGPWNEQFF; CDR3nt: TGTGCCAGCAGTAGAACGGGAGGGCCTTGGAATGAGCAGTTCTTC
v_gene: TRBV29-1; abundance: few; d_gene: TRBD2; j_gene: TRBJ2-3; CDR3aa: CSVGGLAGGTDTQYF; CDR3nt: TGCAGCGTTGGGGGACTAGCGGGGGGCACAGATACGCAGTATTTT
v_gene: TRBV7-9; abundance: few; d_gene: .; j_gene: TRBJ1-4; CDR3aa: CASSLGSGRGEKLFF; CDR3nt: TGTGCCAGCAGCTTGGGGAGCGGGCGGGGTGAAAAACTGTTTTTT
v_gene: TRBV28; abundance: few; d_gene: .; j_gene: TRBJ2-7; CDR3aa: CASSLTTQEYEQYF; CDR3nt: TGTGCCAGCAGTCTAACTACCCAGGAGTACGAGCAGTACTTC
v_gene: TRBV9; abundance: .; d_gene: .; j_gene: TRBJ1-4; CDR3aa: CASSARGSGTTTSEKLFF; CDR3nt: TGTGCCAGCAGCGCCCGCGGGTCGGGGACCACTACTAGTGAAAAACTGTTTTTT
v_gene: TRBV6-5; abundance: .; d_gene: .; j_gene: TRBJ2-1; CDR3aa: CASSTQGEQFF; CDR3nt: TGTGCCAGCAGTACCCAGGGAGAGCAGTTCTTC
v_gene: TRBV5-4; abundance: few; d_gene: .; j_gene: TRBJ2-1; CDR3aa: CASSLLGYEQFF; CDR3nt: TGTGCCAGCAGCTTGCTGGGATATGAGCAGTTCTTC
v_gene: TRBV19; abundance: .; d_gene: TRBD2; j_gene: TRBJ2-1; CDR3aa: CASSMRWASGSHEQFF; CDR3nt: TGTGCCAGTAGTATGAGATGGGCTAGCGGGAGCCATGAGCAGTTCTTC
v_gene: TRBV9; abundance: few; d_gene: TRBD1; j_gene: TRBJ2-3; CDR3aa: CASSVSSTGATHKTQYF; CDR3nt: TGTGCCAGCAGCGTAAGTTCTACAGGGGCGACACATAAAACGCAGTATTTT
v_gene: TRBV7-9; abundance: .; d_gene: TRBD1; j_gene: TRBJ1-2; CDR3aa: CASSSTDRAGYGYTF; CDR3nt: TGTGCCAGCAGCTCGACCGACAGGGCGGGCTATGGCTACACCTTC
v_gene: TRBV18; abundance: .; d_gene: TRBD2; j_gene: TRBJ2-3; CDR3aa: CASSPAGGLEDTQYF; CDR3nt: TGTGCCAGCTCACCTGCGGGAGGGTTAGAAGATACGCAGTATTTT
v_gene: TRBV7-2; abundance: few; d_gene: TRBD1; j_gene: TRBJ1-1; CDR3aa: CASSPHSTGGANTEAFF; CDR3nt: TGTGCCAGCAGCCCCCACTCGACAGGGGGGGCAAACACTGAAGCTTTCTTT
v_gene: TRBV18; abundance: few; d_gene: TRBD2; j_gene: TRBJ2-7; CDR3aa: CASSPGLAGQGEQYF; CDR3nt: TGTGCCAGCTCACCAGGACTAGCGGGACAGGGTGAGCAGTACTTC
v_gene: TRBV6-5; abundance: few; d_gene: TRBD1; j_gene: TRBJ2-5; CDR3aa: CASSYSRGLGTETQYF; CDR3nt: TGTGCCAGCAGTTACTCCAGGGGGCTCGGGACGGAGACCCAGTACTTC
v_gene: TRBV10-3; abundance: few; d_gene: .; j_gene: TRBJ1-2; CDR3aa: CAIPRDRAGSGGLYGYTF; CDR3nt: TGTGCCATCCCAAGAGATCGGGCAGGGTCCGGGGGGCTCTATGGCTACACCTTC
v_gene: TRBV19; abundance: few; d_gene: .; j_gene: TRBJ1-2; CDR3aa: CGEGLPGYTF; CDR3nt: TGTGGAGAGGGGTTACCTGGCTACACCTTC
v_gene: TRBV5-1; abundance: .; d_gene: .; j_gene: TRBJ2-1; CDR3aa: CASSLGIAPINYNEQFF; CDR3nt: TGCGCCAGCAGCTTGGGAATAGCCCCCATAAACTACAATGAGCAGTTCTTC
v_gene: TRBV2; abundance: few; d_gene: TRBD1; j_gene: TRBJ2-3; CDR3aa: CASSRGDRGTDTQYF; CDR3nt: TGTGCCAGCAGTAGAGGGGACAGGGGCACAGATACGCAGTATTTT
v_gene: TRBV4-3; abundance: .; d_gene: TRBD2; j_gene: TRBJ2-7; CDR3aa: CASSQVLTPGLLTYEQYF; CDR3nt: TGCGCCAGCAGCCAAGTTTTAACTCCGGGACTACTTACCTACGAGCAGTACTTC
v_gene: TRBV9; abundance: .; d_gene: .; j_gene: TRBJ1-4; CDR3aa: CASSALGETNEKLFF; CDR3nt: TGTGCCAGCAGCGCCTTAGGGGAAACTAATGAAAAACTGTTTTTT